Following are 29 T cell receptor beta chains from one sample sequenced in a study of blood T cell repertoires in COVID-19. The assay was immunoSEQ multiplex PCR, and TCRdb's table has in-frame clones only and misses some. The sample records around 300,000 clones, under 90% being singletons. Material: PBMCs or T cells enriched from blood (not recorded which). The receptors stem from a woman aged 60 to 75 who had recovered from COVID-19.

The V and J genes are TRBV11-3 and TRBJ2-5, with D perhaps matching TRBD2 (5 bases). Germline V CDR1 and CDR2: SGHNT, YENEEA. CDR3 length: 15 amino acids. Trimming removed 4 bases at V and 1 base at J, with 13 bases between. CDR3 sequence (DNA): TGTGCCAGCAGCTCGGAGCGGACCTTCCAAGAGACCCAGTACTTC. It encodes CASSSERTFQETQYF.

The chain combines TRBV6-4 with TRBJ1-4; D perhaps matches TRBD1 (5 bases). This CDR3 is built from 14 residues. CDR1 and CDR2 from the germline V gene are MRHNA and SNTAGT. Trimming left V 6 bases short and J 2 bases short, with 10 bases between. CDR3 coding DNA: TGTGCCAGCAGCGAGACAGCTACTAATGAAAAACTGTTTTTT. Protein: CASSETATNEKLFF.

This chain links TRBV19 with TRBJ1-1, with 7 bases identical to TRBD1. Germline values: CDR1 LNHDA, CDR2 SQIVND (reference sequence). The V and J ends lost 4 bases and 1 base, in that order; junction bases with no gene match: 6. The CDR3 runs 15 residues. The CDR3 nucleotides read TGTGCCAGTAGTACCCCGACAGGGCAGAACACTGAAGCTTTCTTT. Translation gives CASSTPTGQNTEAFF.

Concerning this clone itself: In the same sample, other DNA sequences code for this CDR3. CDR3 sequence (DNA): TGTGCCAGCAGCGTGGGGGGGTCCCTCACAGATACGCAGTATTTT. Its translation is CASSVGGSLTDTQYF. The chain links TRBV9 to TRBJ2-3; 7 bases agree with TRBD2. V shed 2 bases, J shed 2 bases, and the junction held 5 bases outside the gene matches. Germline CDR1 reads SGDLS; CDR2 reads YYNGEE. This CDR3 region has 15 residues. The full variable domain, in which reference TRBV9 and TRBJ2-3 provide the parts outside the CDR3, is DSGVTQTPKHLITATGQRVTLRCSPRSGDLSVYWYQQSLDQGLQFLIQYYNGEERAKGNILERFSAQQFPDLHSELNLSSLELGDSALYFCASSVGGSLTDTQYFGPGTRLTVL.

The chain employs TRBV9 and TRBJ1-1; possibly TRBD1 for D (5 bases). The CDR3 spans 14 residues. Trimming took off 3 bases at V and 3 bases at J, with 12 bases between the two ends. Germline V gene data show CDR1 as SGDLS and CDR2 as YYNGEE. The CDR3 spells CASSGRDSDTEAFF. The CDR3, as DNA: TGTGCCAGCAGCGGACGAGACAGTGACACTGAAGCTTTCTTT.

The chain links TRBV20-1 to TRBJ2-7, with a tentative D call TRBD1 (6 bases). The CDR3 extends over 14 amino acids. Germline CDR1 reads DFQATT; CDR2 reads SNEGSKA (reference sequence). The ends were cut back, 3 bases at V and 3 bases at J, with 15 bases in the middle. The CDR3 protein is CSASSGTLNYEQYF. The CDR3 DNA sequence: TGCAGTGCTAGTTCCGGGACACTAAACTACGAGCAGTACTTC.

The V and J genes are TRBV7-3 and TRBJ2-1; TRBD2 agrees at 8 bases. The CDR3 is 14 amino acids. Germline V gene sequence: CDR1 SGHTA, CDR2 FQGTGA. V lost 3 bases to trimming and J lost 5 bases; unmatched junction nucleotides: 3. In DNA form, the CDR3 reads TGTGCCAGCAGCTTTAGCGGGGCAAACAATGAGCAGTTCTTC. The encoded protein is CASSFSGANNEQFF.

The chain is built from TRBV6-5 and TRBJ2-5; a possible D gene is TRBD2 (5 bases). The V gene's germline CDR1 is MNHEY and CDR2 SVGAGI. Trimming shortened V by 5 bases and J by 5 bases, and 15 bases separated the two germline ends. The CDR3 is 14 amino acids. This chain's CDR3 is CASSHRGPGETQYF. As DNA, the CDR3 is TGTGCCAGCAGTCACAGAGGACCGGGGGAGACCCAGTACTTC.

The J gene is TRBJ2-1, the V gene TRBV7-3, with TRBD2 matching 8 bases. The CDR3 runs to 16 residues. The ends lost 3 bases at V and 1 base at J; junction bases unmatched: 5. CDR1 and CDR2 from the germline V gene are SGHTA and FQGTGA. The CDR3 is CASSFSSGLSYNEQFF. CDR3 sequence (DNA): TGTGCCAGCAGCTTTTCTAGCGGGCTGTCCTACAATGAGCAGTTCTTC.

The chain recombines TRBV5-1 with TRBJ2-5; 12 positions agree with TRBD2. The CDR3 spans 16 residues. V shed 4 bases and J 1 base; nucleotides not matched to a gene: 5. Germline V gene data show CDR1 as SGHRS and CDR2 as YFSETQ. The CDR3 nucleotides are TGCGCCAGCAGCGAATTGGGACTAGCGGGCCAAGAGACCCAGTACTTC. Translated: CASSELGLAGQETQYF.

The chain couples TRBV29-1 to TRBJ2-5; maybe TRBD1 (6 bases). Germline values: CDR1 SQVTM, CDR2 ANQGSEA. This CDR3 is 13 amino acids long. Trimming cost V 7 bases and J 1 base, with 13 bases left between them. The CDR3 sequence: CSARGQRQETQYF. As DNA, the CDR3 is TGCAGCGCCAGAGGACAGCGCCAAGAGACCCAGTACTTC. Drawing the rest from reference TRBV29-1 and TRBJ2-5, the complete variable domain is SAVISQKPSRDICQRGTSLTIQCQVDSQVTMMFWYRQQPGQSLTLIATANQGSEATYESGFVIDKFPISRPNLTFSTLTVSNMSPEDSSIYLCSARGQRQETQYFGPGTRLLVL.

The chain couples TRBV24-1 to TRBJ2-7, with 7 bases lining up with TRBD1. Germline V CDR1 and CDR2: KGHDR, SFDVKD. The CDR3 loop spans 15 amino acids. Trimming removed 4 bases from V and 6 bases from J; junction bases left unmatched: 11. The CDR3 DNA sequence: TGTGCCACCAGTGACGCCGGGACAGCATTCAGCGAGCAGTACTTC. This encodes CATSDAGTAFSEQYF.

CDR3 protein: CASSLLDSFGPQHF. The CDR3 nucleotides are TGTGCCAGCAGCTTATTAGATTCGTTTGGGCCCCAGCATTTT. V and J are TRBV7-2 and TRBJ1-5; D remains unclear. The CDR3 has 14 residues. V was pared by 2 bases and J by 9 bases, with 14 bases between. Looked up from germline, CDR1 is SGHTA and CDR2 is FQGNSA.

This rearrangement joins TRBV5-4 to TRBJ1-1; perhaps TRBD1 as D (6 bases). V shed 5 bases and J shed 0 bases, with 14 bases lying between them. The CDR3 spans 15 residues. The germline V gene encodes CDR1 SGHNT and CDR2 YYREEE (reference sequence). The CDR3 coding sequence is TGTGCCAGCAGACCTCGACAGGTCATGAACACTGAAGCTTTCTTT. This gives the protein CASRPRQVMNTEAFF.

The V and J genes are TRBV29-1 and TRBJ2-7; D may be TRBD2 (7 bases). Germline loops: CDR1 SQVTM, CDR2 ANQGSEA. This CDR3 spans 15 amino acids. Trimming removed 6 bases from V and 6 bases from J, with 24 bases in between. This CDR3 is CSVAWGRGARPEQYF. CDR3 DNA sequence: TGCAGCGTGGCCTGGGGTCGGGGGGCGCGCCCCGAGCAGTACTTC.

The chain employs TRBV5-1 and TRBJ1-3, with 8 bases identical to TRBD1. This CDR3 has 15 amino acids. V lost 7 bases to trimming and J lost 3 bases; unmatched junction nucleotides: 9. Germline V lookup: CDR1 SGHRS, CDR2 YFSETQ. As DNA, the CDR3 is TGCGCCAGCGGGGATCAGGGGGCGGATGGAAACACCATATATTTT. Translating it yields CASGDQGADGNTIYF.

This chain joins TRBV18 and TRBJ2-7, with 8 bases matching TRBD2. The V segment lost 5 bases and the J segment 4 bases; nucleotides outside the gene matches: 10. Germline-derived CDR1 and CDR2 are KGHSH and LQKENI. CDR3 length: 15 amino acids. The CDR3 protein is CASSTSGGVSYEQYF. The CDR3 coding sequence is TGTGCCAGCTCAACCAGCGGGGGAGTTTCGTACGAGCAGTACTTC.

The J gene is TRBJ1-2, the V gene TRBV9; perhaps TRBD1 as D (5 bases). Germline V lookup: CDR1 SGDLS, CDR2 YYNGEE. V lost 4 bases to trimming and J lost 6 bases, with 16 bases between them. The CDR3 contains 14 residues. CDR3 DNA sequence: TGTGCCAGCAGCCCCTCGGGGGGGGAAAATGGCTACACCTTC. Translating gives CASSPSGGENGYTF.

The chain combines TRBV18 with TRBJ1-2, with a weak D call TRBD1 (5 bases). The CDR3 consists of 13 residues. Per the germline V gene, CDR1 is KGHSH and CDR2 is LQKENI. Trimming removed 0 bases from V and 5 bases from J, with 7 bases in between. This CDR3 is CASSPPTEYGYTF. As DNA, the CDR3 is TGTGCCAGCTCACCACCGACAGAATATGGCTACACCTTC.

This rearrangement joins TRBV3-1 (or the pseudogene TRBV3-2) to TRBJ2-5; 8 bases map to TRBD2. Germline V CDR1 and CDR2: LGHDT, YNNKEL (reference sequence). There are 14 residues in the CDR3. Losses at the gene ends were 1 base for V and 6 bases for J; bases not matched to a gene: 4. CDR3 loop: CASSQGSGIKTQYF. The CDR3 nucleotides are TGTGCCAGCAGCCAAGGTAGCGGGATTAAGACCCAGTACTTC.

The chain employs TRBV27 and TRBJ2-7; possible D gene TRBD1, 5 bases. The CDR3 runs 15 residues. V shed 5 bases and J shed 5 bases, with 19 bases lying between them. The germline V gene has CDR1 MNHEY and CDR2 SMNVEV (reference sequence). For the CDR3, the DNA is TGTGCCAGCAGTACCTTCCTTAAGGGGCGCCACGAGCAGTACTTC. It specifies CASSTFLKGRHEQYF.

Details on this clone: Its ends do not fully match the called genes, so a read error is possible. The chain is built from TRBV7-9 and TRBJ2-7; 7 nucleotides align to TRBD2. Germline CDR1 and CDR2: SEHNR and FQNEAQ (reference sequence). The CDR3 sequence is 13 residues long. CDR3 protein: CASSLAEGYEQYF. The CDR3 DNA reads as TGTGCCAGCAGCCTAGCGGAGGGGTACGAGCAGTACTTC. The whole variable domain, filled in from reference TRBV7-9 and TRBJ2-7, reads DTGVSQNPRHKITKRGQNVTFRCDPISEHNRLYWYRQTLGQGPEFLTYFQNEAQLEKSRLLSDRFSAERPKGSFSTLEIQRTEQGDSAMYLCASSLAEGYEQYFGPGTRLTVT.

The J gene is TRBJ1-2, the V gene TRBV6-1, with D hard to call. CDR3 length: 17 amino acids. The germline gives CDR1 MNHNS, CDR2 SASEGT. The V gene lost 2 bases and the J gene lost 3 bases, with 19 bases spanning the gap. The chain's CDR3 is CASSERVDFFGDYGYTF. Here the CDR3 DNA reads TGTGCCAGCAGTGAACGGGTCGACTTCTTCGGGGACTATGGCTACACCTTC.

This chain joins TRBV19 and TRBJ1-1; no definite D call. This CDR3 is 11 amino acids long. Per germline, CDR1 LNHDA and CDR2 SQIVND (reference sequence). V gave up 10 bases and J gave up 5 bases, with 11 bases separating them. The CDR3 coding sequence is TGTGCCACCTCGAGCGGAACTGAAGCTTTCTTT. This encodes CATSSGTEAFF.

As concerns this clone: A junction end diverges from the germline sequence, so it may reflect a read error. The chain joins TRBV7-7 to TRBJ2-1; D is possibly TRBD1 (5 bases). Germline lookup yields CDR1 SSHAT and CDR2 FNYEAQ (reference sequence). This CDR3 region has 13 residues. The CDR3 is CASSRLRGNEQFF. The CDR3 nucleotides are TGTGCTAGCAGCCGTCTAAGGGGAAATGAGCAGTTCTTC.

The rearrangement joins TRBV10-1 to TRBJ2-2; D gene unclear. This CDR3 region has 14 residues. Looked up from germline, CDR1 is WNHNN and CDR2 is SYGVQD (reference sequence). Trimming left V 0 bases short and J 5 bases short, with 7 bases between. This chain's CDR3 is CASSESFGTGELFF. CDR3 DNA sequence: TGCGCCAGCAGTGAGTCTTTCGGGACCGGGGAGCTGTTTTTT.

This clone was detected a few times. This rearrangement joins TRBV4-2 to TRBJ2-3; a weak D match, TRBD2 (5 bases). Trimming shortened V by 0 bases and J by 5 bases, and 15 bases separated the two germline ends. This CDR3 is built from 16 residues. Germline assignment: CDR1 LGHNA and CDR2 YNFKEQ. The CDR3, as DNA: TGTGCCAGCAGCCAAGATCTGCTAGCTCCCCTAGATACGCAGTATTTT. Translating gives CASSQDLLAPLDTQYF.

This clone was observed a single time. This chain links TRBV6-5 with TRBJ2-3; weak D call: TRBD2 (6 bases). The CDR3 is made up of 12 amino acids. Per the germline V gene, CDR1 is MNHEY and CDR2 is SVGAGI. V was clipped by 8 bases and J by 4 bases, with 10 bases between them. The CDR3 coding sequence is TGTGCCAGCTACCCGGGGGCAGATACGCAGTATTTT. Encoded protein: CASYPGADTQYF.

V and J are TRBV5-4 and TRBJ2-3, with a tentative D call TRBD2 (6 bases). The V end was cut by 2 bases, the J end by 4 bases, with 17 bases between. Germline V gene lookup returns CDR1 SGHNT and CDR2 YYREEE (reference sequence). This CDR3 has 16 amino acids. This chain's CDR3 is CASSFGGLGSPDTQYF. Here the CDR3 DNA reads TGTGCCAGCAGCTTCGGGGGACTCGGTTCGCCAGATACGCAGTATTTT.